These 21 T cell receptor beta chains share one sample of origin, sequenced in a study of T cells after yellow fever vaccination. Via MiXCR, TCRdb re-called the 5' RACE reads, giving one row per CDR3 protein. The sample yields approximately 150,000 distinct CDR3 sequences, about 6% seen once. This material consisted of CD4+ T cells sorted from PBMCs, taken on the day of the first yellow fever vaccination. The receptors here all came from a man between 18 and 29 years old who received the YFV17D yellow fever vaccine.

This clonotype was counted ten times or more. The chain joins TRBV6-1 to TRBJ1-4, with 8 bases lining up with TRBD1. This CDR3 is 13 amino acids long. Germline lookup yields CDR1 MNHNS and CDR2 SASEGT. V dropped 4 bases and J dropped 8; count of bases not matched to a gene: 3. The CDR3 loop is CASSAGGWEKLFF. CDR3 in DNA: TGTGCCAGCAGTGCAGGGGGCTGGGAAAAACTGTTTTTT.

The sample holds many counts of this clonotype. The chain joins TRBV7-2 to TRBJ2-3, with D uncertain. The CDR3 contains 13 residues. The germline V and J ends were trimmed by 5 bases and 2 bases, with 8 bases remaining between them. Germline V lookup: CDR1 SGHTA, CDR2 FQGNSA. This CDR3 reads CASSPTHTDTQYF. The CDR3, as DNA: TGTGCCAGCAGCCCAACCCACACAGATACGCAGTATTTT. The variable domain in full, with the rest retrieved from reference TRBV7-2 and TRBJ2-3, is GAGVSQSPSNKVTEKGKDVELRCDPISGHTALYWYRQSLGQGLEFLIYFQGNSAPDKSGLPSDRFSAERTGGSVSTLTIQRTQQEDSAVYLCASSPTHTDTQYFGPGTRLTVL.

This clonotype occurred a few times. The chain has TRBV6-5 and TRBJ1-2; 7 bases are shared with TRBD1. In germline, CDR1 is MNHEY, CDR2 SVGAGI. This CDR3 contains 15 residues. The ends lost 4 bases at V and 7 bases at J; junction bases unmatched: 12. The CDR3 region has the DNA TGTGCCAGCAGTTTCGGAACAGGGGCGAATCTTGGCTACACCTTC. It translates to CASSFGTGANLGYTF.

In this sample, this clonotype turned up many times. The V gene is TRBV20-1, the J gene TRBJ2-7; D is ambiguous. CDR3 length: 13 amino acids. Looked up from germline, CDR1 is DFQATT and CDR2 is SNEGSKA (reference sequence). The V gene lost 5 bases and the J gene lost 2 bases, with 13 bases spanning the gap. CDR3 sequence (DNA): TGCAGTGCTGCTACGGGTTTGACCTACGAGCAGTACGTC. Residues: CSAATGLTYEQYV.

This clonotype showed up just a few times. The V and J genes are TRBV20-1 and TRBJ2-7, with no clear D. This CDR3 has 13 residues. The V gene's germline CDR1 is DFQATT and CDR2 SNEGSKA (reference sequence). Deletions cut 3 bases from V and 6 bases from J, with 15 bases between. CDR3 bases: TGCAGTGCTAGTCCCTCGTTAGCTAGCGAGCAGTACTTC. This encodes CSASPSLASEQYF.

This clonotype was counted between two and nine times. The chain uses TRBV6-5 and TRBJ2-7, with 11 bases matching TRBD2. Germline lookup yields CDR1 MNHEY and CDR2 SVGAGI. V lost 1 base and J lost 6; bases outside the gene matches: 5. The CDR3 consists of 15 residues. CDR3 DNA sequence: TGTGCCAGCAGTTACTGTAGCGGGGGGGCCTGCGAGCAGTACTTC. It specifies CASSYCSGGACEQYF.

This clonotype was observed a few times. J is TRBJ1-2 and V is TRBV20-1; D ambiguous. The CDR3 sequence is 10 residues long. CDR1 is DFQATT and CDR2 is SNEGSKA in the germline V gene (reference sequence). V shed 5 bases and J shed 7 bases, with 8 bases lying between them. This chain's CDR3 is CSADIGGYTF. CDR3 nucleotide sequence: TGCAGTGCTGACATTGGTGGCTACACCTTC.

This clonotype was counted only a few times. The V call is TRBV20-1, the J call TRBJ1-4; 9 positions agree with TRBD1. This CDR3 comprises 14 residues. Trimming cost V 6 bases and J 7 bases; bases outside gene matches: 9. Looked up from germline, CDR1 is DFQATT and CDR2 is SNEGSKA (reference sequence). The CDR3 DNA sequence: TGCAGTGCGGCCTCCGGGACAGGGTTTGAAAAACTGTTTTTT. It encodes CSAASGTGFEKLFF.

This chain joins TRBV7-9 and TRBJ2-2; tentative D call: TRBD2 (5 bases). The V end was cut by 5 bases, the J end by 0 bases, with 13 bases between. Germline V gene lookup returns CDR1 SEHNR and CDR2 FQNEAQ (reference sequence). This CDR3 is 16 amino acids long. CDR3 loop: CASSPWGDANTGELFF. The CDR3 region has the DNA TGTGCCAGCAGCCCGTGGGGAGACGCGAACACCGGGGAGCTGTTTTTT.

A few counts support this clonotype. The V and J genes are TRBV7-2 and TRBJ1-2; D is unclear. CDR3 length equals 15 residues. V was trimmed by 5 bases and J by 5 bases, leaving 18 bases between them. Germline V gives CDR1 SGHTA, CDR2 FQGNSA. The CDR3 loop reads CASSPQDGLYYGYTF. The DNA for the CDR3 is TGTGCCAGCAGCCCCCAAGACGGACTCTATTATGGCTACACCTTC.

This clonotype was recorded at least ten times. The rearrangement uses TRBV5-1 and TRBJ1-1, with D possibly TRBD1 on 6 matching bases. The germline gives CDR1 SGHRS, CDR2 YFSETQ. The CDR3 is made up of 15 amino acids. Trimming left V 4 bases short and J 4 bases short, with 17 bases between. The DNA for the CDR3 is TGCGCCAGCAGCCCCACGGGGGGCGCGGGCACTGAAGCTTTCTTT. It encodes CASSPTGGAGTEAFF.

The rearrangement joins TRBV7-2 to TRBJ2-7, with D perhaps matching TRBD2 (7 bases). Germline V gene data show CDR1 as SGHTA and CDR2 as FQGNSA. With 4 bases removed from V and 2 bases from J, the gap between germline ends came to 15 bases. CDR3 length: 15 amino acids. For the CDR3, the DNA is TGTGCCAGCAGCTCGGGCGGGGGCGGAGCCTACGAGCAGTACTTC. It specifies CASSSGGGGAYEQYF.

This clonotype was seen many times. The chain links TRBV5-1 to TRBJ2-7; the match to TRBD1 covers 7 bases. CDR1 and CDR2 (germline): SGHRS, YFSETQ. Trimming cost V 5 bases and J 4 bases; bases outside gene matches: 12. The CDR3 length is 15 residues. The CDR3 nucleotides read TGCGCCAGCAGTCCTGGGGACAGCCAATCTTACGAGCAGTACTTC. This translates into CASSPGDSQSYEQYF.

The chain joins TRBV14 to TRBJ2-5; D remains ambiguous. The CDR3 extends over 16 amino acids. The V and J ends lost 3 bases and 4 bases respectively, with 18 bases between them. Per germline, CDR1 SGHDN and CDR2 FVKESK. The CDR3 sequence: CASSQPVARWVETQYF. The DNA of the CDR3 is TGTGCCAGCAGCCAGCCAGTTGCGCGTTGGGTAGAGACCCAGTACTTC.

This clonotype was detected a few times. The rearrangement links TRBV19 to TRBJ2-1; 7 positions agree with TRBD2. V was clipped by 3 bases and J by 3 bases; unmatched bases: 5. CDR3 length: 15 residues. Germline CDR1 and CDR2: LNHDA and SQIVND (reference sequence). The DNA of the CDR3 is TGTGCCAGTAGTATTAAGGCGGGGGTCTACAATGAGCAGTTCTTC. Amino acid sequence: CASSIKAGVYNEQFF.

This clonotype was counted ten times or more. CDR3 nucleotides: TGTGCCAGCAGTTCTCGGGAAGGGGGCGCCAATGGCTACACCTTC. This codes for CASSSREGGANGYTF. J is TRBJ1-2 and V is TRBV12-3 or TRBV12-4; 7 nucleotides match TRBD1. The CDR3 extends over 15 amino acids. J gave up 6 bases and V 4 bases, and 11 bases lay outside the gene matches.

This clonotype was found once. For the CDR3, the DNA is TGCGCCAGCAGAAGGGGACCCGGGCCCCCAGAGACCCAGTACTTC. Amino acid sequence: CASRRGPGPPETQYF. The chain links TRBV5-1 to TRBJ2-5; perhaps D is TRBD1 or TRBD2 (5 bases each). CDR3 length: 15 amino acids. The ends were cut back, 5 bases at V and 4 bases at J, with 18 bases in the middle. The germline V gene has CDR1 SGHRS and CDR2 YFSETQ.

This clonotype came up many times. The CDR3 coding sequence is TGTGCCAGCAGCCAAGATCTTTCGGGGGCGCTTAACTATGGCTACACCTTC. The encoded protein is CASSQDLSGALNYGYTF. The chain is built from TRBV4-2 and TRBJ1-2; tentatively, D is TRBD1 (6 bases). The CDR3 totals 17 residues. Looked up from germline, CDR1 is LGHNA and CDR2 is YNFKEQ. Trimming took off 0 bases at V and 1 base at J, with 15 bases between the two ends.

The CDR3, as DNA: TGTGCCAGCAGTGAACCGGGACAGTACGAGCAGTACGTC. The encoded protein is CASSEPGQYEQYV. The V call is TRBV25-1, the J call TRBJ2-7; TRBD1 agrees at 7 bases. After removal of 2 bases from V and 4 bases from J, the junction contained 2 bases not matched to a gene. The length of the CDR3 is 13 residues. The germline CDR1 and CDR2 sequences are MGHDK and SYGVNS.

The table lists this clonotype with many counts. V is TRBV5-1 and J is TRBJ1-4; 7 nucleotides line up with TRBD1. V dropped 1 base and J dropped 1; count of bases not matched to a gene: 4. The CDR3 is made up of 16 amino acids. The germline V gene encodes CDR1 SGHRS and CDR2 YFSETQ. CDR3 sequence (DNA): TGCGCCAGCAGCTTGCGTCAGGGGGGAACTAATGAAAAACTGTTTTTT. This gives the protein CASSLRQGGTNEKLFF.

The CDR3 DNA reads TGTGCCAGCAGCTTCCACAGGGGGCAGGGAGATACGCAGTATTTT. This gives the protein CASSFHRGQGDTQYF. The chain links TRBV7-8 to TRBJ2-3; TRBD1 aligns across 9 bases. V gave up 3 bases and J gave up 5 bases; unmatched junction bases: 6. Germline V gene data show CDR1 as SGHVS and CDR2 as FQNEAQ. This CDR3 is built from 15 residues.